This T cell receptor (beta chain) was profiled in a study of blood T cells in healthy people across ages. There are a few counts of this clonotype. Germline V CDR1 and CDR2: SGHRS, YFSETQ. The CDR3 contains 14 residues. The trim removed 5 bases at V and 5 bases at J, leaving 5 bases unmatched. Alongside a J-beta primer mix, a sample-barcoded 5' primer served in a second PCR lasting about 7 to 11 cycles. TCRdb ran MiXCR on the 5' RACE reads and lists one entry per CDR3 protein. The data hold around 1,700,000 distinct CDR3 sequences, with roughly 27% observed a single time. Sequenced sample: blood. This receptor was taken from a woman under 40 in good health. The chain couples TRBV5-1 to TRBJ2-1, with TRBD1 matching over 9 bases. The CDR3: CASSKQGADNEQFF. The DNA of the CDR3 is TGCGCCAGCAGTAAACAGGGGGCGGACAATGAGCAGTTCTTC. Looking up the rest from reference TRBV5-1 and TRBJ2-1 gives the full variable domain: KAGVTQTPRYLIKTRGQQVTLSCSPISGHRSVSWYQQTPGQGLQFLFEYFSETQRNKGNFPGRFSGRQFSNSRSEMNVSTLELGDSALYLCASSKQGADNEQFFGPGTRLTVL.